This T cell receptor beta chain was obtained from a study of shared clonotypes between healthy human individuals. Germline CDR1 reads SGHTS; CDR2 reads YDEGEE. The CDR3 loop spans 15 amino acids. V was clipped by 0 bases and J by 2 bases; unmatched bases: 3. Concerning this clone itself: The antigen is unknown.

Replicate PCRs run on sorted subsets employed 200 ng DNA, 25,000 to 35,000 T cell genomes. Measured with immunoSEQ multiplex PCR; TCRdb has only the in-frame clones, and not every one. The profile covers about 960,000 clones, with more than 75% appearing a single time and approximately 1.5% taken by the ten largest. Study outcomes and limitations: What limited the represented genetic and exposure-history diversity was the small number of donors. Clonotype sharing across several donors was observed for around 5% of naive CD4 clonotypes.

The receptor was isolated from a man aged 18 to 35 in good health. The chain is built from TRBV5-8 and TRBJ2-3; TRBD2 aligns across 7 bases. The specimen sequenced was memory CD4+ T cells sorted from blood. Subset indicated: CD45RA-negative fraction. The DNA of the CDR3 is TGTGCCAGCAGCTTGGTCCTAGCGGCCACAGATACGCAGTATTTT. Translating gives CASSLVLAATDTQYF. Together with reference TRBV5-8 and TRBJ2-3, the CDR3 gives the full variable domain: EAGVTQSPTHLIKTRGQQATLRCSPISGHTSVYWYQQALGLGLQFLLWYDEGEERNRGNFPPRFSGRQFPNYSSELNVNALELEDSALYLCASSLVLAATDTQYFGPGTRLTVL.